This TCR beta chain was sequenced during a study of regulatory T cells in long-lasting Graves disease. Library construction for TCR beta used iRepertoire HTBI primers and Arm-PCR of CDR3 regions. Per the authors' pipeline: Identification across samples found approximately 60 TRBV and roughly 13 TRBJ segments. TCRdb itself ran the multiplex PCR reads through MiXCR, one entry per CDR3 protein. The V and J calls were determined by TCRdb, not by the authors. The data contain around 430,000 distinct CDR3 sequences, about 20% of them singletons. The CDR3 extends over 14 amino acids. After removal of 2 bases from V and 4 bases from J, the junction contained 3 bases not matched to a gene. CDR1 and CDR2 from the germline V gene are MNHEY and SMNVEV (reference sequence). The time point here: persistent/refractory GD, antithyroid drugs over 5 years with positive TRAb. From RNA extracted from PBMCs, the TCR library was made.

This clonotype was found many times. The J gene is TRBJ2-7, the V gene TRBV27, with TRBD1 identical over 9 bases. The material sequenced was peripheral blood mononuclear cells (PBMCs), taken when the disease was refractory, from a patient treated with antithyroid drugs. This receptor was identified in a female donor with Graves disease. DNA for the CDR3: TGTGCCAGCAGTTTAGCACAGGGGGCATACGAGCAGTACTTC. This encodes CASSLAQGAYEQYF.